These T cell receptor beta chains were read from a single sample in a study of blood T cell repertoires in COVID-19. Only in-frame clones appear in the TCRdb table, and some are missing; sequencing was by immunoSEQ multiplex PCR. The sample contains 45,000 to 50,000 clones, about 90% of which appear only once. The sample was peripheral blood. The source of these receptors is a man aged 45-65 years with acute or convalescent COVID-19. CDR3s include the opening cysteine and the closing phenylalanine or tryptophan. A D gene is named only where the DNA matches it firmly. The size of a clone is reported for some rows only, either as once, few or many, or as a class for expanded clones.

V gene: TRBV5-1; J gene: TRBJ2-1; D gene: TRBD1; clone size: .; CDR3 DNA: TGCGCCAGCAGCAAATGGACAGGGCAGGACAATGAGCAGTTCTTC; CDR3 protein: CASSKWTGQDNEQFF
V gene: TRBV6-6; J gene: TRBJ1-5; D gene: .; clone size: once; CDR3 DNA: TGTGCCAGCAGTTACTCGGCCAGGGTAGGCCAGCCCCAGCATTTT; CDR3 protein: CASSYSARVGQPQHF
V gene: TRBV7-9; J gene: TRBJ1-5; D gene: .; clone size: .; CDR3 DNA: TGTGCCAGCAGCTTAGAGAGCCGTCAGCCCCAGCATTTT; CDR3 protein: CASSLESRQPQHF
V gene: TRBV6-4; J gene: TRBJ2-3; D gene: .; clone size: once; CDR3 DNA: TGTGCCAGCAGTACTTCCGGGGGGCTGACAGATACGCAGTATTTT; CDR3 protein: CASSTSGGLTDTQYF
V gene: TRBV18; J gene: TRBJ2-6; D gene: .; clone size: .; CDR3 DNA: TGTGCCAGCTCGTATCAACAGGGTATGGGGGCCAACGTCCTGACTTTC; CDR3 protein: CASSYQQGMGANVLTF
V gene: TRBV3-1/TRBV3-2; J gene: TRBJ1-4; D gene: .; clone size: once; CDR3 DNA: TGTGCCAGCAGCCAAGATTTACGGCAGGGGCCCGAAAAACTGTTTTTT; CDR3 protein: CASSQDLRQGPEKLFF
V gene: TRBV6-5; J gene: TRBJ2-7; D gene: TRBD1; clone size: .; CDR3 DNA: TGTGCCAGCAGTTATTCCCGGGACAGGCCATTCGAGCAGTACTTC; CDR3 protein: CASSYSRDRPFEQYF
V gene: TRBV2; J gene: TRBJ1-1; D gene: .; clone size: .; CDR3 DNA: TGTGCCAGCAGCGAGTTCATGAACACTGAAGCTTTCTTT; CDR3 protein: CASSEFMNTEAFF
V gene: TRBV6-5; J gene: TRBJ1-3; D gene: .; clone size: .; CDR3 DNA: TGTGCCAGCAGTTCCTGGGGCGCGGGAGGAAACACCATATATTTT; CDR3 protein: CASSSWGAGGNTIYF
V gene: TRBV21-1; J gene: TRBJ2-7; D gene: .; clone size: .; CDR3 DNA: TGTGCCAGCAGCAAAGGCGGCGGCTTCCCCGTCCGGACCCCAACTAGCGGGCTACCCTACGAGCAGTACTTC; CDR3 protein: CASSKGGGFPVRTPTSGLPYEQYF
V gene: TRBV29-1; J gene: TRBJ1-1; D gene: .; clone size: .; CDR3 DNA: TGCAGCGCTTCCTTGGGCAGGGTAGCTTTCTTT; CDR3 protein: CSASLGRVAFF
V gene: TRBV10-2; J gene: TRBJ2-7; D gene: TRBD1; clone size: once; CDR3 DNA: TGCGCCAGCTCCGGGTGGCAGGGGGCATACGAGCAGTACTTC; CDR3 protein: CASSGWQGAYEQYF
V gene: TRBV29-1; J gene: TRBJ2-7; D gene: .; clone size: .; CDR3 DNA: TGCAGCGTTGAAGATCCGGCAGGTTTGGGCTACGAGCAGTACTTC; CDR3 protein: CSVEDPAGLGYEQYF
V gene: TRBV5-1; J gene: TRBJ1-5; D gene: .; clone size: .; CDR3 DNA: TGCGCCAGCAGCTCTGGGGAGAGCAATCAGCCCCAGCATTTT; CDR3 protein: CASSSGESNQPQHF
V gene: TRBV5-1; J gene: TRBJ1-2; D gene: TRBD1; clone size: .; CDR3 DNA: TGCGCCAGCAGCCCCGGGGGACAGGGGTTAGGCTACACCTTC; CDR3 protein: CASSPGGQGLGYTF
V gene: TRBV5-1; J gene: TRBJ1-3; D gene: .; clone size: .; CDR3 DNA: TGCGCCAGCAGCCCCAGCGGGGCTGGAAACACCATATATTTT; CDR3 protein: CASSPSGAGNTIYF
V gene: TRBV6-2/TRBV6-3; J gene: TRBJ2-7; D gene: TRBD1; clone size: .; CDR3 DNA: TGTGCCAGCAGTTATTTTTCCGGACAGGGCGAGCAGTACTTC; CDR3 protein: CASSYFSGQGEQYF
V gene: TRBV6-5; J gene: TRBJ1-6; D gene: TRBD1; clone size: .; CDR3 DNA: TGTGCCAGCTGCCGGTGGGGACAGCTAAGACCACCCCTCCACTTT; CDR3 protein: CASCRWGQLRPPLHF
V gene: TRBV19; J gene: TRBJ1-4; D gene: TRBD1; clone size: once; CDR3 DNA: TGTGCCAGTAGTATGCAGGGGGCTAGAGAAAAACTGTTTTTT; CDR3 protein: CASSMQGAREKLFF
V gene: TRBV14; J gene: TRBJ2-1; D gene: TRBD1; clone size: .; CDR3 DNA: TGTGCCAGCAGCCAAGCAGGGGGAAAAGACAATGAGCAGTTCTTC; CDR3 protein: CASSQAGGKDNEQFF
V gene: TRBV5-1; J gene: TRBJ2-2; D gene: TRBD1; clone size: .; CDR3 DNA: TGCGCCAGCACTGGGACAGGCGGAATGGCTGGGGAGCTGTTTTTT; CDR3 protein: CASTGTGGMAGELFF
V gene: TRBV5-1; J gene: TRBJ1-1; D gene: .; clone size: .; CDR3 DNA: TGCGCCAGCAGGACAGTGAACACTGAAGCTTTCTTT; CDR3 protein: CASRTVNTEAFF
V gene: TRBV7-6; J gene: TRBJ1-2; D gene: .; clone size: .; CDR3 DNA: TGTGCCAGCAGCTTAGGTGGCAGCGGTGGGGGCGTCTATGGCTACACCTTC; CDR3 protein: CASSLGGSGGGVYGYTF
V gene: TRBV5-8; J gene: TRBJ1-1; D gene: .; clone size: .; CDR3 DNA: TGTGCCAGCAGCTTGGAGCGGACAGCGTTGAACACTGAAGCTTTCTTT; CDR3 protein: CASSLERTALNTEAFF
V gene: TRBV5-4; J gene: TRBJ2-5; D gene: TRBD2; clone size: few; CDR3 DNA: TGTGCGACCGCTAGCGGGGGGTCCCAAGAGACCCAGTACTTC; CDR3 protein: CATASGGSQETQYF
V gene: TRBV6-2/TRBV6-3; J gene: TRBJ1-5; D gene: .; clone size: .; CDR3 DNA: TGTGCCAGCAGTTACGAGTTTTATCAGCCCCAGCATTTT; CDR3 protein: CASSYEFYQPQHF
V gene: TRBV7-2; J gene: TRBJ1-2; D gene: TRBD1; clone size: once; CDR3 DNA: TGTGCCAGCAGCCTATGGACAGGGGGCGCCGGGGACTATGGCTACACCTTC; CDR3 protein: CASSLWTGGAGDYGYTF
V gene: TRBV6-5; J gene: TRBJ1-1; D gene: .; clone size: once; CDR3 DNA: TGTGCCAGCAAGAAGGGGATTGAAGCTTTCTTT; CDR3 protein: CASKKGIEAFF
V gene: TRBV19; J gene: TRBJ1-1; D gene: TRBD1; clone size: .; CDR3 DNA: TGTGCCAGTAGTGCCCGGGACAGGTTGAACACTGAAGCTTTCTTT; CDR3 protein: CASSARDRLNTEAFF
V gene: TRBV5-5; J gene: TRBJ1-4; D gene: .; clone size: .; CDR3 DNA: TGTGCCAGCAGCCAAAACCCATCAGGGGCAACTAATGAAAAACTGTTTTTT; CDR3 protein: CASSQNPSGATNEKLFF
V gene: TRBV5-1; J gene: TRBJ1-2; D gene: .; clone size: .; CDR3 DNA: TGCGCCAGCAGCTTCCAGGGTAACTATGGCTACACCTTC; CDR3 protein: CASSFQGNYGYTF
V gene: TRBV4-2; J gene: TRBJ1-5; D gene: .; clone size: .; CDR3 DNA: TGTGCCAGCAGCCAAGTTGGTACGGGAGACTACGATAGCAATCAGCCCCAGCATTTT; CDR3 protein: CASSQVGTGDYDSNQPQHF
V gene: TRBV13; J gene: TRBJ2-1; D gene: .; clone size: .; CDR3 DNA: TGTGCCAGCAGTAACAGGGGGGGCCATGAGCAGTTCTTC; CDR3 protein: CASSNRGGHEQFF
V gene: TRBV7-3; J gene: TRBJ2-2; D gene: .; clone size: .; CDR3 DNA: TGTGCCAGCAGCTTATGGGGCGGCGGCACCGGGGAGCTGTTTTTT; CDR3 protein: CASSLWGGGTGELFF
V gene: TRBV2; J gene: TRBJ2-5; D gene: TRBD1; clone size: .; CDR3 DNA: TGTGCCAGCAGTGGGGACAGCCAAGAGACCCAGTACTTC; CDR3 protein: CASSGDSQETQYF
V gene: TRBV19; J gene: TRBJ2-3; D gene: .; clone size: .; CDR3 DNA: TGTGCCAGTAGTTCGACAGCTAGCACAGATACGCAGTATTTT; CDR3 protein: CASSSTASTDTQYF